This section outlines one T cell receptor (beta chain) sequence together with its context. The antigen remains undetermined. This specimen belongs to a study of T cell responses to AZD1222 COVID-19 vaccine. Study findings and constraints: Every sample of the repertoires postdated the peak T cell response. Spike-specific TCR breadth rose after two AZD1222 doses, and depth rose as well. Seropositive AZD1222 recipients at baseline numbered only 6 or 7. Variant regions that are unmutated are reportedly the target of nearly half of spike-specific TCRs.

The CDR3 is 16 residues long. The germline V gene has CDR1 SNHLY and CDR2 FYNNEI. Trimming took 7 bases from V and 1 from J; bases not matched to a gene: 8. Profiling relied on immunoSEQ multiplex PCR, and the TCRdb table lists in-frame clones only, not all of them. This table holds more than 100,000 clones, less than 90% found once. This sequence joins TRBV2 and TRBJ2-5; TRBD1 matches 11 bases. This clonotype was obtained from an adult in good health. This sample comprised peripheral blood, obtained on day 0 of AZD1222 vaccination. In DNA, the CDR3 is TGTGCCAGCACCGCAGGGACAGGGGGTTCCCAAGAGACCCAGTACTTC. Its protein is CASTAGTGGSQETQYF.